This T cell receptor beta chain was captured by sequencing in a study of human T cells and chemical hapten exposure. A single record per CDR3 protein comes from TCRdb applying MiXCR to the RACE reads. The table lists some 39,000 distinct CDR3 sequences, 9.5% of them singletons, with approximately 25% in the top ten. This clonotype was counted many times. Germline V lookup: CDR1 DFQATT, CDR2 SNEGSKA (reference sequence). The CDR3 covers 15 residues. J lost 2 bases, V lost 3 bases, and 8 bases had no gene match. Time point defined: patch test 3, about 24 weeks after DPC sensitization. Treatment of the sample: therapeutic diphenylcyclopropenone sensitization with weekly scalp DPC. From whole blood left unfractionated, total RNA was extracted.

The rearrangement uses TRBV20-1 and TRBJ2-7; 9 nucleotides match TRBD1. The sequences come from whole blood, collected in connection with sensitization to the hapten diphenylcyclopropenone (DPC). The receptor's source is a man aged 50-60 years with alopecia areata. Some clones in this sample may be carry-over from other donors' samples. The CDR3 is CSASVGTGSTYEQYF. The CDR3 coding sequence is TGCAGTGCTAGTGTCGGGACAGGGTCGACCTACGAGCAGTACTTC.